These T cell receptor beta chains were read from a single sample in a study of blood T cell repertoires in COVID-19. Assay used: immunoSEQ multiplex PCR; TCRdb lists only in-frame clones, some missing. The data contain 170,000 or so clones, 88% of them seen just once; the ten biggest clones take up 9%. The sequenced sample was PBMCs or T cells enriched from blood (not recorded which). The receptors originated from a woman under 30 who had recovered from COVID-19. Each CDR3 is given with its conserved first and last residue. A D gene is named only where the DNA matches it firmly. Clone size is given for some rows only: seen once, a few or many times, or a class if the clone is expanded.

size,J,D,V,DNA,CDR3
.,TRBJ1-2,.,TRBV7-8,TGTGCCAGCAGCCCAGGCTCGGGGGGCGGCTATGGCTACACCTTC,CASSPGSGGGYGYTF
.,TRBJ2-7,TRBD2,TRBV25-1,TGTGCCAGCAGTGATCCAGGGAGGGCCTACGAGCAGTACTTC,CASSDPGRAYEQYF
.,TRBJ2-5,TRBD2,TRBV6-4,TGTGCCAGCAAAGGGACACAAACTAGCGGGGGGACCCAGGGGGAGACCCAGTACTTC,CASKGTQTSGGTQGETQYF
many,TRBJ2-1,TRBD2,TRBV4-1,TGCGCCAGCAGCCACAGGACTAGCGGGAGAGATGAGCAGTTCTTC,CASSHRTSGRDEQFF
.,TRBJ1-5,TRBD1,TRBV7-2,TGTGCCAGCAGCTTAGGACAGGGTAGCAATCAGCCCCAGCATTTT,CASSLGQGSNQPQHF
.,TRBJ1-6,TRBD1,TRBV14,TGTGCCAGCAGCCGGAGACAGGGGCATACCGCCGATTCACCCCTCCACTTT,CASSRRQGHTADSPLHF
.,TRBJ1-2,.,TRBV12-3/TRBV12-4,TGTGCCAGCAGTTTGGGACAAGATTATGGCTACACCTTC,CASSLGQDYGYTF
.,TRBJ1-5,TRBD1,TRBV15,TGTGCCACCAGTCACAGGGACAGTAATCAGCCCCAGCATTTT,CATSHRDSNQPQHF
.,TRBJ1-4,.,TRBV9,TGTGCCAGCAGCGTAGGAACAAGGGGGGGAAATGAAAAACTGTTTTTT,CASSVGTRGGNEKLFF
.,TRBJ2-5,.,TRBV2,TGTGCCAGCAATAACGGGGATATGGAGACCCAGTACTTC,CASNNGDMETQYF
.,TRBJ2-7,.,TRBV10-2,TGCGCCAGCAGTCCCAACGGCGGCTACGAGCAGTACTTC,CASSPNGGYEQYF
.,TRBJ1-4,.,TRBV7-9,TGTGCCAGCAGCTCCCCCGTCCCTAATGAAAAACTGTTTTTT,CASSSPVPNEKLFF
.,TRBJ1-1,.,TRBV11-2,TGTGCCAGCAGCTTAGAGCACGGGAGGGAAGCTTTCTTT,CASSLEHGREAFF